This TCR beta chain was recorded in a study of HIV-infected patients and healthy controls. All unsorted peripheral T cells were captured because whole blood was used without fractionation. The CDR3 extends over 15 amino acids. V gave up 5 bases and J gave up 9 bases, with 20 bases separating them. The germline V gene has CDR1 SGHNT and CDR2 YENEEA. Reverse transcription used roughly 480 ng RNA and constant-region primers for alpha and beta. Each of the alpha and beta chains got its own library through chain-specific third strand synthesis with indices. TCRdb reprocessed the 5' RACE reads via MiXCR and lists one record per CDR3 protein. The top ten clones hold 3.5% of a sample with 8,500 to 11,000 distinct CDR3 sequences, 8% of them seen once. This clonotype was detected a few times. Its antigen is unidentified. The study's findings and limits: When repertoires were size-matched, rare events in HIV-infected data became overweighted. CMV-associated CDR3s mostly grew nonsignificantly during therapy, while HIV-associated CDR3s declined significantly. HIV-infected patients and controls differed significantly in mean usage of eight alpha and eight beta V genes.

This receptor was obtained from an adult in good health. Sample: blood. The J gene is TRBJ2-1, the V gene TRBV11-3; D is possibly TRBD1 or TRBD2 (5 bases each). CDR3 residues: CASSRDPSPNSEQFF. For the CDR3, the DNA is TGTGCCAGCAGCCGGGACCCCTCCCCTAATTCTGAGCAGTTCTTC. The whole variable domain, filled in from reference TRBV11-3 and TRBJ2-1, reads EAGVVQSPRYKIIEKKQPVAFWCNPISGHNTLYWYLQNLGQGPELLIRYENEEAVDDSQLPKDRFSAERLKGVDSTLKIQPAELGDSAVYLCASSRDPSPNSEQFFGPGTRLTVL.